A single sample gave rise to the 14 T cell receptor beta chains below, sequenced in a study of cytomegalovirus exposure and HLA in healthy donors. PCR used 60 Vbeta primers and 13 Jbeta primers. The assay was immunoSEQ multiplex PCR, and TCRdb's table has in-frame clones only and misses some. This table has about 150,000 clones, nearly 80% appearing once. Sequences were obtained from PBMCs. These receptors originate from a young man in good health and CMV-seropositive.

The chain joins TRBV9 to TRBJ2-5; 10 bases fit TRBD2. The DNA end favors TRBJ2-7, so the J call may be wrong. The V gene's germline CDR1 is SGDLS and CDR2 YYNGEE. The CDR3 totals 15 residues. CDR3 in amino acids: CASSAQREGPYEQYF. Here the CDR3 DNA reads TGTGCCAGCAGCGCCCAGCGGGAGGGCCCCTACGAGCAGTACTTC.

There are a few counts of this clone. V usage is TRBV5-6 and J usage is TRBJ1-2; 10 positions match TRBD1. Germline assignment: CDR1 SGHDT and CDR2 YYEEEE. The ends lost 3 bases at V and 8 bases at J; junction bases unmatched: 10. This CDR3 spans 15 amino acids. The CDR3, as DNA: TGTGCCAGCAGCTCTCCGGGACAGGGGAGGCAGGGCTACACCTTC. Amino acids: CASSSPGQGRQGYTF.

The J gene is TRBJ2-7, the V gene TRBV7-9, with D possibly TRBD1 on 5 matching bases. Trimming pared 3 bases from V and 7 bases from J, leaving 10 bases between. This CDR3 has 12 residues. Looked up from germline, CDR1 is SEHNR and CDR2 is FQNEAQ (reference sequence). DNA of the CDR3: TGTGCCAGCAGCTTCACTCGACAGGAGCAGTACTTC. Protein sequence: CASSFTRQEQYF.

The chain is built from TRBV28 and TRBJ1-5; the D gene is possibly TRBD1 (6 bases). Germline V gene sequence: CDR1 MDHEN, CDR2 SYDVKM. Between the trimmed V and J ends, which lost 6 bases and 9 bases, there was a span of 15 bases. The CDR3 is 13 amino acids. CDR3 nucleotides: TGTGCCAGCAGCCAGGGGCTGGGGCGGCCCCAGCATTTT. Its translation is CASSQGLGRPQHF.

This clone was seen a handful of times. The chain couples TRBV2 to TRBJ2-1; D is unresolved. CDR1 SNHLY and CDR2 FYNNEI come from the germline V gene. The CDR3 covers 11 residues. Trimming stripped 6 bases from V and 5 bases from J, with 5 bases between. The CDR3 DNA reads TGTGCCAGCAGGGCAAACAATGAGCAGTTCTTC. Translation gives CASRANNEQFF.

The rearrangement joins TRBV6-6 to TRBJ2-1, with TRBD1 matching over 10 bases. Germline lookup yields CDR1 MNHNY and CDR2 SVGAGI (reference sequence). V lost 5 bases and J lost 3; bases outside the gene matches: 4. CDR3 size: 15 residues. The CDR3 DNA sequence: TGTGCCAGCAGTCCCGGGACAGGGGACTACAATGAGCAGTTCTTC. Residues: CASSPGTGDYNEQFF.

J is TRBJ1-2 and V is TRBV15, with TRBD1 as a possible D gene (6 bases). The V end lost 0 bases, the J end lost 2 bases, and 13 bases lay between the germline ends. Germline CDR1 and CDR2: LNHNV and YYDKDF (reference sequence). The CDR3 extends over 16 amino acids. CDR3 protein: CATSRDLGQTNYGYTF. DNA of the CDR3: TGTGCCACCAGCAGAGATTTGGGACAAACGAACTATGGCTACACCTTC. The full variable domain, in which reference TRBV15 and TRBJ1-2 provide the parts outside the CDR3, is DAMVIQNPRYQVTQFGKPVTLSCSQTLNHNVMYWYQQKSSQAPKLLFHYYDKDFNNEADTPDNFQSRRPNTSFCFLDIRSPGLGDTAMYLCATSRDLGQTNYGYTFGSGTRLTVV.

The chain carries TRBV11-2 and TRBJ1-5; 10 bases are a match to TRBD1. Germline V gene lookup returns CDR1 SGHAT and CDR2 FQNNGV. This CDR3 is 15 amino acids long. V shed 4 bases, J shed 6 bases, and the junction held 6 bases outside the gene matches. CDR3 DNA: TGTGCCAGCAGCTCAGGGACAGGGGATAGTCAGCCCCAGCATTTT. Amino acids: CASSSGTGDSQPQHF.

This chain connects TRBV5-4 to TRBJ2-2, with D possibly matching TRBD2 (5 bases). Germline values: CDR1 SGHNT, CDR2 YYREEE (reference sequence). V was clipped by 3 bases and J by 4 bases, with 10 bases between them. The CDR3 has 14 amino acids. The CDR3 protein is CASSSTRGTGELFF. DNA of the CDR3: TGTGCCAGCAGCTCAACTCGGGGCACCGGGGAGCTGTTTTTT.

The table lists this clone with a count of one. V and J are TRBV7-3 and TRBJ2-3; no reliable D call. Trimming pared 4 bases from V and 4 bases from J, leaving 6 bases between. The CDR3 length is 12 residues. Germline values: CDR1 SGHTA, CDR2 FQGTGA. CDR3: CASSSRADTQYF. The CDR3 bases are TGTGCCAGCAGCTCCCGGGCAGATACGCAGTATTTT.

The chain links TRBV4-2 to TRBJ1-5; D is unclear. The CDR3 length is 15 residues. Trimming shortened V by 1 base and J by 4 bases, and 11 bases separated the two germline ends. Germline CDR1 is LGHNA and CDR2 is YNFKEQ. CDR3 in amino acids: CASSQADLGNQPQHF. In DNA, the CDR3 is TGTGCCAGCAGCCAAGCGGACTTGGGAAATCAGCCCCAGCATTTT.

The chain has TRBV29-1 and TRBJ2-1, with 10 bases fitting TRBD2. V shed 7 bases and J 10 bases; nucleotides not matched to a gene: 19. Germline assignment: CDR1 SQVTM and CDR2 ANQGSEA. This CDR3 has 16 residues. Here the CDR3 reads CSGGSNGLAGAGEQFF. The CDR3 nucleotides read TGCAGCGGAGGAAGCAACGGGCTAGCGGGGGCAGGAGAGCAGTTCTTC.

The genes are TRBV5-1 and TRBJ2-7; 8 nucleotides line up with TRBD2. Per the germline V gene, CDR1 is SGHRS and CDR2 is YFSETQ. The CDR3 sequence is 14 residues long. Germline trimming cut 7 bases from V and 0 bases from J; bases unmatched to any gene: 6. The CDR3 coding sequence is TGCGCCAGCGAAGCGGGAGCGGGCTCCTACGAGCAGTACTTC. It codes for CASEAGAGSYEQYF.

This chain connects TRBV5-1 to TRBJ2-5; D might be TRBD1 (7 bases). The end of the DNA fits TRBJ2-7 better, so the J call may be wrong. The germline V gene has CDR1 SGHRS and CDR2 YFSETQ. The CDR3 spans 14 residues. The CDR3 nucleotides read TGCGCCAGCAGCTGGGGGGACAGACCCTACGAGCAGTACTTC. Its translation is CASSWGDRPYEQYF.